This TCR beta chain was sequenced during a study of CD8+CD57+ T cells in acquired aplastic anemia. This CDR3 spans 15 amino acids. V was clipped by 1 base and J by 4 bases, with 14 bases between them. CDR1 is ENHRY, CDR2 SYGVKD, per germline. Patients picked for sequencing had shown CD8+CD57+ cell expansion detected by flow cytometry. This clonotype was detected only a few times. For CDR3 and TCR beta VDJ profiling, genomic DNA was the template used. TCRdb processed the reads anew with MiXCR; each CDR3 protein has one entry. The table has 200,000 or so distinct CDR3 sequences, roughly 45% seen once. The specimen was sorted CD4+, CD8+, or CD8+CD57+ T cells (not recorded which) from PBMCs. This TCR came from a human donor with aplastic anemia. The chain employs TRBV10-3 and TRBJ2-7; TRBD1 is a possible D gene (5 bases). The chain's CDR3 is CAISEFGQGLYEQYF. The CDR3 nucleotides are TGTGCCATCAGTGAGTTCGGGCAGGGTTTGTACGAGCAGTACTTC.